These T cell receptor beta chains were read from a single sample in a study of human T cells and chemical hapten exposure. TCRdb independently ran MiXCR on the RACE reads; one entry per CDR3 protein. The sample lists around 160,000 distinct CDR3 sequences, roughly 14% seen once, with 1.7% in the top ten. The sample consisted of whole blood, taken in connection with sensitization to the hapten diphenylcyclopropenone (DPC). The receptors were sampled from a woman aged 25 to 39 with alopecia areata. Some clones in this sample may be carry-over from other donors' samples. The CDR3 runs from the conserved cysteine through the conserved F or W.

V,J,CDR3
TRBV29-1,TRBJ1-1,CSVGNGKNTEAFF
TRBV20-1,TRBJ2-1,CSAKDWVVGTSGYNEQFF
TRBV9,TRBJ1-2,CASSVAPDRGDYGYTF
TRBV30,TRBJ1-2,CAARAGGYTF
TRBV12-3/TRBV12-4,TRBJ2-3,CASSFLLETSGGSEDTQYF
TRBV11-3,TRBJ2-1,CASSSGVAGANRYNEQFF
TRBV18,TRBJ2-7,CASSSRDRARGEQYF
TRBV7-2,TRBJ2-3,CASIKDIRTDTQYF
TRBV2,TRBJ1-6,CASTGLDGSPLHF
TRBV29-1,TRBJ2-2,CSAIRDRPTGELFF
TRBV7-6,TRBJ2-7,CASSRRDGVSYEQYF
TRBV2,TRBJ2-2,CASSVRGRDTGELFF
TRBV11-2,TRBJ2-2,CASSLFGTGGLELFF
TRBV9,TRBJ2-1,CASSPRALVGEQFF
TRBV9,TRBJ1-6,CASSVGAGTLDSPLHF
TRBV9,TRBJ2-7,CASSVDEYGQIYEQYF
TRBV6-2/TRBV6-3,TRBJ1-1,CASSAGPNTEAFF
TRBV28,TRBJ2-1,CASGTSSYNEQFF
TRBV20-1,TRBJ1-5,CSALQGVNQPQHF
TRBV28,TRBJ1-1,CASSLVLPAFIGTEAFF
TRBV7-9,TRBJ1-1,CASSVQRSVNTEAFF
TRBV6-2/TRBV6-3,TRBJ2-1,CASRSTSGPYNEQFF
TRBV5-1,TRBJ1-4,CASSSREATNEKLFF
TRBV4-3,TRBJ1-1,CASSQAHFSGNTEAFF
TRBV5-1,TRBJ1-4,CASSTTGGREKLFF
TRBV7-9,TRBJ1-1,CASSSREENTEAFF
TRBV12-3/TRBV12-4,TRBJ1-5,CASSSHGQPQHF
TRBV20-1,TRBJ1-1,CSAGTGDTEAFF
TRBV6-2/TRBV6-3,TRBJ1-5,CASSYSKGWGSRYSNQPQHF
TRBV7-2,TRBJ1-2,CASSLEPGRGYGYTF
TRBV6-5,TRBJ2-7,CASTIAGSYEQYF
TRBV9,TRBJ2-3,CASSAGAGSTDTQYF
TRBV24-1,TRBJ2-7,CATSGNSYEQYF
TRBV9,TRBJ1-2,CASSQGQGAKYGYTF
TRBV7-2,TRBJ2-2,CASSLVGLETGELFF
TRBV29-1,TRBJ1-1,CSVMTPGMNTEAFF
TRBV25-1,TRBJ2-7,CASSSLSSYEQYF
TRBV2,TRBJ2-1,CASSMGENEQFF
TRBV2,TRBJ2-7,CASSDRRYYEQYF
TRBV3-1,TRBJ2-3,CASSQATGVAQYF
TRBV2,TRBJ2-2,CASSEAVRGGTGELFF
TRBV5-1,TRBJ1-2,CASSHGTDTPGGYTF
TRBV10-3,TRBJ1-4,CAISSGDNEKLFF
TRBV6-5,TRBJ1-2,CASSYGSIGGYTF
TRBV7-2,TRBJ1-2,CASSLTQDVGYTF
TRBV20-1,TRBJ2-7,CSATDWTPVRYEQYF
TRBV7-9,TRBJ2-7,CASSLAGYEYEQYF
TRBV27,TRBJ2-7,CASSFPGSYEQYF
TRBV7-2,TRBJ2-1,CASSPTQGAHNEQFF
TRBV29-1,TRBJ2-7,CSVASTGILHF